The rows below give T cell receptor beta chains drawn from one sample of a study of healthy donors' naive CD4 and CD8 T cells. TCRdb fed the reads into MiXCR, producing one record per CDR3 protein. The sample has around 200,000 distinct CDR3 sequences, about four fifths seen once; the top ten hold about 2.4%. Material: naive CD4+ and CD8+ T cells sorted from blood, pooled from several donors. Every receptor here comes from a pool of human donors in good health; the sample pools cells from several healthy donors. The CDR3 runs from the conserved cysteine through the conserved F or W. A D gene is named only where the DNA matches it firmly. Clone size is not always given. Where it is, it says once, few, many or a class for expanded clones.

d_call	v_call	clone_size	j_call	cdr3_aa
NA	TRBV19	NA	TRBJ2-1	CASGNINNEQFF
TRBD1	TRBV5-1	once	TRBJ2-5	CASREGQGGETQYF
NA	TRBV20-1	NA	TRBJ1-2	CSARDLYSSANYGYTF
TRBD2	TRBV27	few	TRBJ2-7	CASSPRLAGYHEQYF
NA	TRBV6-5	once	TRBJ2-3	CASSFEGNRNTDTQYF
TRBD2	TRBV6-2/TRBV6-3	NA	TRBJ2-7	CASRPSGSKYEQYF
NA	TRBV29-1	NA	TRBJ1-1	CVAGLNTEAFF
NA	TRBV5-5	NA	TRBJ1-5	CASSLRGSQPQHF
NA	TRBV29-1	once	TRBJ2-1	CSGQSGRPGEQFF
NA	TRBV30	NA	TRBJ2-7	CAWNQPGESTSYEQYF
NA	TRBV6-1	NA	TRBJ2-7	CASSATGTPSGQYF
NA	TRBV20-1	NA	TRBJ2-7	CSARAGTGTYEQYF
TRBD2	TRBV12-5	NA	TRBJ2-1	CASGLVRGTSAPWSYNEQFF
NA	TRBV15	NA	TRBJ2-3	CATSRQGTSTDTQYF
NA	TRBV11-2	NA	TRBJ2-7	CASSLVYRDYEQYF
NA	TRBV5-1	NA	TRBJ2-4	CASSLDWGSLTRNIQYF